This T cell receptor (beta chain) was identified in a study of CD8 T cells in Susac syndrome. With 1 base removed from V and 2 bases from J, the gap between germline ends came to 12 bases. The CDR3 consists of 15 residues. In germline, CDR1 is SNHLY, CDR2 FYNNEI. RNA, at about 0.45 to 1 ug, was reverse transcribed with random hexamers. Amplification of TCR beta CDR3 was carried out by immunoSEQ multiplex PCR, which covered 54 Vbeta and 13 Jbeta segments. TCRdb processed the immunoSEQ multiplex PCR reads anew with MiXCR; each CDR3 protein has one entry. This table has around 180,000 distinct CDR3 sequences, approximately 96% appearing once. Study-wide points: The study recognized that the number of individuals in its TCR sequencing and HLA analysis was relatively small.

On this clonotype itself: As yet, its antigen is unknown.

The clonotype originates from a human donor with multiple sclerosis. The rearrangement uses TRBV2 and TRBJ2-7, with D unresolved. The sample taken for sequencing was CD8+ T cells from PBMCs. This chain's CDR3 is CASSEGRTATYEQYF. In nucleotides, the CDR3 is TGTGCCAGCAGTGAAGGAAGGACGGCCACCTACGAGCAGTACTTC.